One sample yielded the 8 T cell receptor beta chains listed below, sequenced in a study of T cell responses to AZD1222 COVID-19 vaccine. Assay used: immunoSEQ multiplex PCR; TCRdb lists only in-frame clones, some missing. The table records 200,000 or so clones, approximately 90% of them present only once. The source material was peripheral blood, sampled on day 0 of AZD1222 vaccination. Receptor source: an adult in good health.

The chain has TRBV29-1 and TRBJ2-1, with D perhaps assigned TRBD1 or TRBD2 (6 bases each). Deletions cut 8 bases from V and 7 bases from J, with 21 bases between. The CDR3 consists of 14 residues. Per the germline V gene, CDR1 is SQVTM and CDR2 is ANQGSEA. CDR3 sequence (DNA): TGCAGCCTGAGTCGGTCGGAGGGGGGAAATGAGCAGTTCTTC. Its protein is CSLSRSEGGNEQFF.

The chain recombines TRBV18 with TRBJ2-1; D is uncertain. V was pared by 0 bases and J by 2 bases, with 5 bases between. Germline V gives CDR1 KGHSH, CDR2 LQKENI. The CDR3 consists of 14 residues. The CDR3 loop is CASSPPMTYNEQFF. In DNA form, the CDR3 reads TGTGCCAGCTCACCACCTATGACCTACAATGAGCAGTTCTTC.

The chain couples TRBV5-1 to TRBJ2-7; 9 bases agree with TRBD2. The germline gives CDR1 SGHRS, CDR2 YFSETQ. V lost 2 bases, J lost 3 bases, and 15 bases stayed unmatched. The CDR3 extends over 18 amino acids. CDR3 loop: CASSFHYLGGRALYEQYF. CDR3 coding DNA: TGCGCCAGCAGCTTCCACTATTTAGGCGGGAGGGCCCTCTACGAGCAGTACTTC.

The V call is TRBV6-6, the J call TRBJ1-5; TRBD1 matches at 8 bases. There are 12 residues in the CDR3. Per germline, CDR1 MNHNY and CDR2 SVGAGI (reference sequence). Unmatched junction bases numbered 9, after V lost 11 bases and J lost 9 bases. CDR3 DNA: TGTGCCCACGGACAGGGAGAAGGGCCCCAGCATTTT. This gives the protein CAHGQGEGPQHF.

The chain is built from TRBV19 and TRBJ2-2; perhaps TRBD2 as D (7 bases). The CDR3 extends over 16 amino acids. Germline CDR1 LNHDA, CDR2 SQIVND (reference sequence). Trimming took 7 bases from V and 4 from J, leaving 19 bases between them. This CDR3 is CASTPVGGRVTGELFF. In nucleotides, the CDR3 is TGTGCCAGTACCCCGGTCGGGGGGCGCGTCACCGGGGAGCTGTTTTTT. The full variable domain, with the rest looked up from reference TRBV19 and TRBJ2-2, is DGGITQSPKYLFRKEGQNVTLSCEQNLNHDAMYWYRQDPGQGLRLIYYSQIVNDFQKGDIAEGYSVSREKKESFPLTVTSAQKNPTAFYLCASTPVGGRVTGELFFGEGSRLTVL.

This clone was seen a few times. The chain links TRBV28 to TRBJ2-4, with D unclear. The CDR3 covers 15 residues. The V and J ends lost 3 bases and 0 bases respectively, with 9 bases between them. Germline V CDR1 and CDR2: MDHEN, SYDVKM. The DNA of the CDR3 is TGTGCCAGCAGTTTTGTCCGTCTAGCCAAAAACATTCAGTACTTC. Translated, it gives CASSFVRLAKNIQYF.

The rearrangement joins TRBV12-3 or TRBV12-4 to TRBJ1-5, with D hard to call. The CDR3 is 13 amino acids. The V end lost 4 bases, the J end lost 5 bases, and 9 bases lay between the germline ends. The CDR3 DNA sequence: TGTGCCAGCAGTTCCAGCCAAGATCAGCCCCAGCATTTT. Its translation: CASSSSQDQPQHF.

This rearrangement joins TRBV28 to TRBJ1-5, with unresolved D. The CDR3 is 16 amino acids. Trimming removed 3 bases at V and 0 bases at J, with 12 bases between. CDR1 is MDHEN, CDR2 SYDVKM, per germline. The DNA for the CDR3 is TGTGCCAGCAGTTTGAGGCAAACGTATAGCAATCAGCCCCAGCATTTT. Translation: CASSLRQTYSNQPQHF.